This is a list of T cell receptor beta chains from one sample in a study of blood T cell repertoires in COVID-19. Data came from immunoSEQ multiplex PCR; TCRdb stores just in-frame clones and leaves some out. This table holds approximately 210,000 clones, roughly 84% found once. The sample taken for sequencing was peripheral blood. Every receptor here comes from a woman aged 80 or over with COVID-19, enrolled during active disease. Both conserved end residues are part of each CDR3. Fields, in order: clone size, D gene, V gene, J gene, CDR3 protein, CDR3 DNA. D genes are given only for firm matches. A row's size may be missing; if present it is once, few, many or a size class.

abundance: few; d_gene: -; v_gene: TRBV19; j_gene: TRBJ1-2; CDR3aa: CASSIQGTGYTF; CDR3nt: TGTGCCAGTAGTATCCAGGGCACTGGCTACACCTTC
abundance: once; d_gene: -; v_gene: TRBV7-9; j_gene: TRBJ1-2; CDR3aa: CASSLEGGGARYTF; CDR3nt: TGTGCCAGCAGCTTAGAGGGTGGTGGGGCCCGCTACACCTTC
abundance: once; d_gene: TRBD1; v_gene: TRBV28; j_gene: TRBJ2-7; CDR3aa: CASGTGSYEQYF; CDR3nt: TGTGCCAGCGGGACAGGGTCCTACGAGCAGTACTTC
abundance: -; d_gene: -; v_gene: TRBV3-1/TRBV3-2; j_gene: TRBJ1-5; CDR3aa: CASRRQHNQPQHF; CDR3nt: TGTGCCAGCAGGAGGCAACACAATCAGCCCCAGCATTTT
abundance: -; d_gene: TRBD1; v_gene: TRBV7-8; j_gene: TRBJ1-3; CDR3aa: CASSLFSGQGRNTIYF; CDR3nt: TGTGCCAGCAGCTTATTCTCGGGACAGGGTAGAAACACCATATATTTT
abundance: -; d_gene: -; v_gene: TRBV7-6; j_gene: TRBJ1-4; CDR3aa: CASSLGSAGTNEKLFF; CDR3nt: TGTGCCAGCAGCTTAGGTTCCGCAGGGACTAATGAAAAACTGTTTTTT
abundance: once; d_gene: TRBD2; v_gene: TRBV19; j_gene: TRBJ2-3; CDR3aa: CASTPGRGADTQYF; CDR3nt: TGTGCCAGTACCCCAGGGCGGGGGGCAGATACGCAGTATTTT
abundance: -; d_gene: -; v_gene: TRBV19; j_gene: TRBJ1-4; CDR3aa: CASSIAGAVANEKLFF; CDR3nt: TGTGCCAGTAGTATAGCAGGGGCGGTGGCTAATGAAAAACTGTTTTTT
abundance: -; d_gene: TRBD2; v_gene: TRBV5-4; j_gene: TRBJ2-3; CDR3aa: CASSRTSGDDTQYF; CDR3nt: TGTGCCAGCAGTCGGACTAGCGGGGACGATACGCAGTATTTT
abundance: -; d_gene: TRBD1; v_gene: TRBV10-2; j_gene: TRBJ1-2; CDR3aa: CASRTGGNDYGYTF; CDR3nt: TGCGCCAGCAGGACAGGGGGGAATGACTATGGCTACACCTTC
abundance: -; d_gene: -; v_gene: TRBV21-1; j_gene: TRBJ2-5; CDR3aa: CASSPGQTQETQYF; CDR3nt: TGTGCCAGCAGTCCGGGACAGACACAAGAGACCCAGTACTTC